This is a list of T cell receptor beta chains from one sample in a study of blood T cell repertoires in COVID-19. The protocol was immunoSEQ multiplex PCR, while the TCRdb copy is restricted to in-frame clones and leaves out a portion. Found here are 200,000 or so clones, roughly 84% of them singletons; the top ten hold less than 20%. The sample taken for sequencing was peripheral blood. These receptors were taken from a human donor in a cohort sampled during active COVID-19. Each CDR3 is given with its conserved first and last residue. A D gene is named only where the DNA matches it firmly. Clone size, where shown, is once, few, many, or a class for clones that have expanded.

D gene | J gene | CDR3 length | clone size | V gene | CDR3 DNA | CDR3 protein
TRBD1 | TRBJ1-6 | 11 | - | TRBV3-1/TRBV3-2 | TGTGCCAGCCAGGGGGCTTCACCCCTCCACTTT | CASQGASPLHF
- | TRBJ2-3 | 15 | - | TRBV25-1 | TGTGCCAGCAGTGAGGGGGGTTTTAGGGCAGATACGCAGTATTTT | CASSEGGFRADTQYF
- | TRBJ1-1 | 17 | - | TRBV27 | TGTGCCAGCAGTCCTAACGTACGCCGCGTTTTGAACACTGAAGCTTTCTTT | CASSPNVRRVLNTEAFF
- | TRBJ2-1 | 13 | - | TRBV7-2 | TGTGCCAGCAGCTTAGTTAAGGGGAATGAGCAGTTCTTC | CASSLVKGNEQFF
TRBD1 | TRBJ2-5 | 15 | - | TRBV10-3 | TGTGCCATCAGCGACGGGACAGGGATCCTAGAGACCCAGTACTTC | CAISDGTGILETQYF
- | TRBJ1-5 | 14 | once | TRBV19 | TGTGCCAGTAGTTCTCTTCCGGGGGATCAGCCCCAGCATTTT | CASSSLPGDQPQHF
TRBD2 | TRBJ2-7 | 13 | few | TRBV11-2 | TGTGCCACAGAAGCGGGAAACTCCTACGAGCAGTACTTC | CATEAGNSYEQYF
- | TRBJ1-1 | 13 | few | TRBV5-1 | TGCGCCAGCAGCCCAGGCCTGAACACTGAAGCTTTCTTT | CASSPGLNTEAFF
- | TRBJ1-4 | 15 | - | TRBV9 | TGTGCCAGCAGCGTCCAAGCTGCAACTAATGAAAAACTGTTTTTT | CASSVQAATNEKLFF
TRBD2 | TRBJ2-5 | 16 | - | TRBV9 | TGTGCCAGCAGCGGAACTAGCGGGCGGGTAGGAGAGACCCAGTACTTC | CASSGTSGRVGETQYF
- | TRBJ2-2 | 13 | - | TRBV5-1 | TGCGCCAGCAGTTACCCAGGGTCCGGGGAGCTGTTTTTT | CASSYPGSGELFF
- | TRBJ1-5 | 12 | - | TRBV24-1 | TGTGCCACCAGTGACTCGAATCAGCCCCAGCATTTT | CATSDSNQPQHF
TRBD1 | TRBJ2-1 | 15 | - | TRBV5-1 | TGCGCCAGCACCTTTGACAGGGGAAGTTTTAGTGAGCAGTTCTTC | CASTFDRGSFSEQFF
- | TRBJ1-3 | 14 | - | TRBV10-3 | TGTGCCATCACAGGTCCTCGGGGTGGAAACACCATATATTTT | CAITGPRGGNTIYF
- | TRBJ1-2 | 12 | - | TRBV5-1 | TGCGCCAGCAGCGAGGGAGTTCGCGGCTACACCTTC | CASSEGVRGYTF
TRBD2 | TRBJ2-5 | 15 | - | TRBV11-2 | TGTGCCAGCAGCTTTCTTAGCGGGGAACAAGAGACCCAGTACTTC | CASSFLSGEQETQYF
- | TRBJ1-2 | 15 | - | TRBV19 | TGTGCCAGTAGTCTAATCCTCCAGGTGAACTATGGCTACACCTTC | CASSLILQVNYGYTF
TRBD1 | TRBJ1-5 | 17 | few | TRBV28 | TGTGCCAGCAGTTTGTGGCCGGGAGGGGGCGCGAATCAGCCCCAGCATTTT | CASSLWPGGGANQPQHF
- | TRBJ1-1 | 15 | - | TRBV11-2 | TGTGCCAGCAGCCCCACCATCCGACAGAACGCTGAAGCTTTCTTT | CASSPTIRQNAEAFF
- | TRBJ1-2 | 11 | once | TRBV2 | TGTGCCATTACGGGGAGATATGGCTACACCTTC | CAITGRYGYTF
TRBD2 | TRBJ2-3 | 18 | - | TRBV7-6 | TGTGCCAGCAGACCTGGCGGTAGCGGGATGCTTAGCACAGATACGCAGTATTTT | CASRPGGSGMLSTDTQYF
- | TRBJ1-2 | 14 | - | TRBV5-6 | TGTGCCAGCAGCGTAGCAGACGGAAACTATGGCTACACCTTC | CASSVADGNYGYTF
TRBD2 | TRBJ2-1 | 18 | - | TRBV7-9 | TGTGCCAGCAGCCGCAAGACTAGCGGGGGGAGCTCCTACAATGAGCAGTTCTTC | CASSRKTSGGSSYNEQFF
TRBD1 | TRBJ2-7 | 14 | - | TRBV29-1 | TGCAGCGTTGAAGGGGTACAGGGGGGATACGAGCAGTACTTC | CSVEGVQGGYEQYF
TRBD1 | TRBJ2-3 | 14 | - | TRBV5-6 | TGTGCCAGCAGCTTAGGACAGGCCTTGGATACGCAGTATTTT | CASSLGQALDTQYF
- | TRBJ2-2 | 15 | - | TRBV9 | TGTGCCAGCAGCGGGGACTTCCTGAACACCGGGGAGCTGTTTTTT | CASSGDFLNTGELFF
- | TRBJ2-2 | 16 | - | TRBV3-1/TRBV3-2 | TGTGCCAGCTCACTCAGGGGAATTCATAGCACCGGGGAGCTGTTTTTT | CASSLRGIHSTGELFF
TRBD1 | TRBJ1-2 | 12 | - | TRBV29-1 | TGCAGCGCCACCCCAGGGGGTGGTGGCTACACCTTC | CSATPGGGGYTF
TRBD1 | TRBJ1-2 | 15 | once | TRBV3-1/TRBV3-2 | TGTGCCAGCAGCCAAACCGGACAGGCCCGTATCGGCTACACCTTC | CASSQTGQARIGYTF
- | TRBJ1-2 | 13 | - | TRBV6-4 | TGTGCCAGCAAGGAGGGGCCGGGGTATGGCTACACCTTC | CASKEGPGYGYTF
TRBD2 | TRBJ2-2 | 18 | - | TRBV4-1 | TGCGCCAGCAGCCAAGGAAAGCGGGGGGGCCTGTACACCGGGGAGCTGTTTTTT | CASSQGKRGGLYTGELFF
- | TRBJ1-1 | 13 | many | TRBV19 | TGTGCCAGCCGAGACTTGGGGAACACTGAAGCTTTCTTT | CASRDLGNTEAFF
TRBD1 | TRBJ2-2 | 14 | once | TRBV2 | TGTGCCAGCAGTACAGGGGGCGACACCGGGGAGCTGTTTTTT | CASSTGGDTGELFF
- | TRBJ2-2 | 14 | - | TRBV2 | TGTGCCAGCACTCGTACCAGGGACACCGGGGAGCTGTTTTTT | CASTRTRDTGELFF
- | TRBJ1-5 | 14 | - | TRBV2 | TGTGCCAGCAGCGAAACAGGGTTTTATCAGCCCCAGCATTTT | CASSETGFYQPQHF
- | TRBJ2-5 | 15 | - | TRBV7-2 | TGTGCCAGCAGCTTCCAGGGGGGCGGTGGGGAGACCCAGTACTTC | CASSFQGGGGETQYF
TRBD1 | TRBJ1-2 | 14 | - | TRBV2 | TGTGCCAGCAGTGGGACAGGGTATTTAAATGGCTACACCTTC | CASSGTGYLNGYTF
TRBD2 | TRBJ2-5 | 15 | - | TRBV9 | TGTGCCAGCAGCGTAGACCCGGGGGGCCAAGAGACCCAGTACTTC | CASSVDPGGQETQYF
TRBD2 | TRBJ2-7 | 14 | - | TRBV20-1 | TGCAGTGCTAGTCGGCGGGAGGGGGTCGTCGAGCAGTACTTC | CSASRREGVVEQYF
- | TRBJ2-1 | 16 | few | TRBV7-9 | TGTGCCAGCAGCTTAGATGGTCTTCGGGGTTCGAATGAGCAGTTCTTC | CASSLDGLRGSNEQFF
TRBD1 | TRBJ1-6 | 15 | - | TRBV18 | TGTGCCAGCTCACAACGGGACAGGGGCAATTCACCCCTCCACTTT | CASSQRDRGNSPLHF
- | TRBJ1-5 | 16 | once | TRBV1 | TGCACCAGCAGCCATTCCCCGTGGGCTTTCGATCAGCCCCAGCATTTT | CTSSHSPWAFDQPQHF
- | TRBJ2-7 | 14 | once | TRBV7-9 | TGTGCCAGCAGCTCACTATCCGACCGACAGGAGCAGTACTTC | CASSSLSDRQEQYF
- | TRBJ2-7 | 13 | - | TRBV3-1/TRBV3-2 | TGTGCCAGCAGCCAATACGCAGGGGTCGAGCAGTACTTC | CASSQYAGVEQYF
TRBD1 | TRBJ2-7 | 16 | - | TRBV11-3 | TGTGCCAGCAGCTACGGCTTAAGGGACAGGGCCTACGAGCAGTACTTC | CASSYGLRDRAYEQYF
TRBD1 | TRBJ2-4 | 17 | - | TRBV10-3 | TGTGCCATCAGTGAGGCCACAGGGGGCGCGGCCAAAAACATTCAGTACTTC | CAISEATGGAAKNIQYF
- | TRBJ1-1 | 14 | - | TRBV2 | TGTGCCAGTGAGGAGGAGGTGTATTCCACTGAAGCTTTCTTT | CASEEEVYSTEAFF
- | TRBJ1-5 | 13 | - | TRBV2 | TGTGCCAGCATGCGGGGGGCAAGCCAGCCCCAGCATTTT | CASMRGASQPQHF
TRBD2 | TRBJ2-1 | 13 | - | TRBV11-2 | TGTGCCAGCAGCTTAGGCGGGGGGTGGGCGCAGTTCTTC | CASSLGGGWAQFF
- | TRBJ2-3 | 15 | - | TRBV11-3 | TGTGCCAGCAGCTTAGAGGGGGCGAGCACAGATACGCAGTATTTT | CASSLEGASTDTQYF